Included here is one T cell receptor (beta chain) sequence, with context. It was cDNA, reverse transcribed from extracted RNA, that served as the sequencing template. This table comes from immunoSEQ multiplex PCR, and its TCRdb copy is limited to in-frame clones, with some not included. The table lists some 170,000 clones, about 72% of them singletons. The source of the sample is a study of CD8+ T cells in alopecia areata. Turning to the study itself: Each day, treated patients took oral tofacitinib twice, at 5 to 10 mg per dose.

Trimming stripped 4 bases from V and 1 base from J, with 11 bases between. The CDR3 is made up of 14 amino acids. Germline CDR1 reads SGHRS; CDR2 reads YFSETQ. This sequence originates from a human donor with alopecia areata. Sequenced here: CD8+ T cells sorted from blood, sampled at week 0. The chain couples TRBV5-1 to TRBJ2-5; a weak D match, TRBD1 (6 bases). The CDR3 DNA is TGCGCCAGCAGCCCACAGGGAGTCCAAGAGACCCAGTACTTC. This encodes CASSPQGVQETQYF.